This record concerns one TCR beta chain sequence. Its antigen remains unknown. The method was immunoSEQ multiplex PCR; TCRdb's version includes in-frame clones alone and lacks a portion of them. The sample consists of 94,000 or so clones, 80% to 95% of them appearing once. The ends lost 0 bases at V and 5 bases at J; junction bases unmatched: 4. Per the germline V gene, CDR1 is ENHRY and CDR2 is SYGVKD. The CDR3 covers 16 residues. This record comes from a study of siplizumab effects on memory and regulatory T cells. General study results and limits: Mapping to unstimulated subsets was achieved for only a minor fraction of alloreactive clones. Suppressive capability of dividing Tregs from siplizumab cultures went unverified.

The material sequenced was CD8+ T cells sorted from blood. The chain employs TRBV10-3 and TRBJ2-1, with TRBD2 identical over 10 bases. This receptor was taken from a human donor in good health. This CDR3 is CAISESGLAKNNEQFF. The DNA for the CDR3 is TGTGCCATCAGTGAGTCGGGACTAGCGAAGAACAATGAGCAGTTCTTC.